This T cell receptor beta chain was recovered during a study of blood T cell repertoires in COVID-19. Background on the study: The origin of the acute and convalescent COVID-19 samples was the United States, Italy and Spain. In each case, the material was cDNA or gDNA derived from T cells, B-cell-depleted T cells, or PBMCs.

Only one count was recorded for this clone. Original methodology: Cell counts per sample came from amplifying reference gene primers. Here immunoSEQ multiplex PCR was the method, and the copy in TCRdb shows in-frame clones only, minus some. V and J calls plus clone size are reproduced from that table; the DNA served to infer D and trimming. Of about 190,000 clones listed, less than 80% are singletons. What was sequenced was peripheral blood. The receptor's source is a woman in her forties or fifties with acute or convalescent COVID-19.

The chain's CDR3 is CASRYTSGGSYEQYF. The CDR3 nucleotides read TGCGCCAGCAGATATACTAGCGGGGGGTCCTACGAGCAGTACTTC. V gene TRBV4-1 combines with J gene TRBJ2-7; 12 nucleotides line up with TRBD2. CDR3 length equals 15 residues. V gave up 6 bases and J gave up 1 base; unmatched junction bases: 4. CDR1 and CDR2 from the germline V gene are MGHRA and YSYEKL.